This T cell receptor (beta chain) is drawn from a study of OX40 agonist ivuxolimab in advanced cancers. On the study more broadly: In this trial design, patients received ivuxolimab intravenously at 0.01 to 10 mg/kg every 2 weeks. Broader study findings: Compared with CD4+, CD8+ T cells on average had more expanded clones. Low levels of normalized T-cell clonal expansion also appeared in some nonresponders.

Method: immunoSEQ multiplex PCR; TCRdb's copy keeps in-frame clones and lacks some. The data contain about 58,000 clones, approximately 80% of them singletons. Germline V gives CDR1 SNHLY, CDR2 FYNNEI. The CDR3 totals 13 residues. The V gene lost 8 bases and the J gene lost 5 bases, with 16 bases spanning the gap. For this clone: Its antigen is currently unknown.

The receptor was derived from an adult with an advanced solid tumor such as melanoma, head and neck, liver or kidney cancer. The J gene is TRBJ2-7, the V gene TRBV2; D might be TRBD1 or TRBD2, each matching 6 bases. The specimen was CD4+ or CD8+ T cells sorted from blood, collected in a trial of the OX40 agonist ivuxolimab. The CDR3 nucleotides are TGTGCCAGCGCCGGGTCGGGGGCTGACGAGCAGTACTTC. This encodes CASAGSGADEQYF.